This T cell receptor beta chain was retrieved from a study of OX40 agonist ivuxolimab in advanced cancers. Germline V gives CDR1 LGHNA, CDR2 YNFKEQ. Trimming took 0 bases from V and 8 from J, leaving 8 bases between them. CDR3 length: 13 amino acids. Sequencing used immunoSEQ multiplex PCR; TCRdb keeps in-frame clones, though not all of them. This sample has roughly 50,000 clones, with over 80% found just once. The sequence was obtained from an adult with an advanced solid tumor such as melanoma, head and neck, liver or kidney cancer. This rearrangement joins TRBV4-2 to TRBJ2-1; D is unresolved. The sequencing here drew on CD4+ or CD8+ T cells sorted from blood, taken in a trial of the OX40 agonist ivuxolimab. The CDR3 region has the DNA TGTGCCAGCAGCCAAGATAACATGGATGAGCAGTTCTTC. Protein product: CASSQDNMDEQFF.